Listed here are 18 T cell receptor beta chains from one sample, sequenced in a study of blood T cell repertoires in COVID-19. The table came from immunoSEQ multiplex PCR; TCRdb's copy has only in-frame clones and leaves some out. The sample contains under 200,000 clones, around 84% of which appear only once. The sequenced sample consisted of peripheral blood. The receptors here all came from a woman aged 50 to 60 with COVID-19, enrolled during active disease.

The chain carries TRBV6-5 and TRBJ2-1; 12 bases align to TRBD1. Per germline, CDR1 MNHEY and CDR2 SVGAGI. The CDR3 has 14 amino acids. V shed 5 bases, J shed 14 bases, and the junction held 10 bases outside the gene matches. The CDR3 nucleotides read TGTGCCAGCAGTAGAAAGGGACAGGGGGCCGATAAGTTCTTC. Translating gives CASSRKGQGADKFF.

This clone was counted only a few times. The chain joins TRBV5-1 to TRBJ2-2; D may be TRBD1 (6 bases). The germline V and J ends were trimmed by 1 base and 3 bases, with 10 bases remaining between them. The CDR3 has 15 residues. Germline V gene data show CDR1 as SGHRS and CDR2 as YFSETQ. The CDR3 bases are TGCGCCAGCAGCTTGAACAGGGCGGACACCGGGGAGCTGTTTTTT. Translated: CASSLNRADTGELFF.

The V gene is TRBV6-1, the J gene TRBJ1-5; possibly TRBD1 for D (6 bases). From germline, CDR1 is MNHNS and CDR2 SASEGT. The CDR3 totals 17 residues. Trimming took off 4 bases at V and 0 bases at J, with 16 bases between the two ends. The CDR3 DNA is TGTGCCAGCAGTGTGCATGGGGGGGCTTATAGCAATCAGCCCCAGCATTTT. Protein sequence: CASSVHGGAYSNQPQHF.

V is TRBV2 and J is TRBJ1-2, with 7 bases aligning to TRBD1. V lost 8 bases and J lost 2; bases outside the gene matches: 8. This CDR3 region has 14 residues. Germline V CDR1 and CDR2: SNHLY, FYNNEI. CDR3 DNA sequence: TGTGCCAGCCGAGGGAACAGGGGAAACTATGGCTACACCTTC. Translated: CASRGNRGNYGYTF.

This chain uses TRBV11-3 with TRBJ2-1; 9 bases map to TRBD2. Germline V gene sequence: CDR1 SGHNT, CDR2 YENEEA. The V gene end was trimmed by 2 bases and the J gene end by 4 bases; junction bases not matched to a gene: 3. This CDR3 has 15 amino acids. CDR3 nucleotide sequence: TGTGCCAGCAGCTTATTTCTAGCGGGATACAATGAGCAGTTCTTC. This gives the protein CASSLFLAGYNEQFF.

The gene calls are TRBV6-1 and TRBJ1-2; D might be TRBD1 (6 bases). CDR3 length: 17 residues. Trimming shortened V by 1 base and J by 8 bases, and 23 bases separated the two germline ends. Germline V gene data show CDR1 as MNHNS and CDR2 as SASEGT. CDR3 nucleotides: TGTGCCAGCAGTGAAGGGTTTGGGGGACACTCTTTTGAGGGCTACACCTTC. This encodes CASSEGFGGHSFEGYTF.

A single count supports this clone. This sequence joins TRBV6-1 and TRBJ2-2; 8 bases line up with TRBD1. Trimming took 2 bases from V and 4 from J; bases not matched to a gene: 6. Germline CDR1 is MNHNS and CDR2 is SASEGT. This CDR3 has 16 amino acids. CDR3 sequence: CASSERTGLITGELFF. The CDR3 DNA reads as TGTGCCAGCAGTGAAAGGACAGGGTTGATCACCGGGGAGCTGTTTTTT.

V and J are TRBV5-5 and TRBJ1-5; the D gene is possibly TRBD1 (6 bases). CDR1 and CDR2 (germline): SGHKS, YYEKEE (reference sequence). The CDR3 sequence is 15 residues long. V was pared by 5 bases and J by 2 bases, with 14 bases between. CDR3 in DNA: TGTGCCAGCAGTCAACAGGGAGGGGGCAATCAGCCCCAGCATTTT. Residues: CASSQQGGGNQPQHF. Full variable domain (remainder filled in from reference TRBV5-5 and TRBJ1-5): DAGVTQSPTHLIKTRGQQVTLRCSPISGHKSVSWYQQVLGQGPQFIFQYYEKEERGRGNFPDRFSARQFPNYSSELNVNALLLGDSALYLCASSQQGGGNQPQHFGDGTRLSIL.

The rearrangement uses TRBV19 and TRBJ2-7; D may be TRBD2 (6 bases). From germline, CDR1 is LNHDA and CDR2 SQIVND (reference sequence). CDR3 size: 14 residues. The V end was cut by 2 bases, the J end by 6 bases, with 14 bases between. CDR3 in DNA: TGTGCCAGTAGTATATCTTTGGAGGGTGGCGAGCAGTACTTC. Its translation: CASSISLEGGEQYF.

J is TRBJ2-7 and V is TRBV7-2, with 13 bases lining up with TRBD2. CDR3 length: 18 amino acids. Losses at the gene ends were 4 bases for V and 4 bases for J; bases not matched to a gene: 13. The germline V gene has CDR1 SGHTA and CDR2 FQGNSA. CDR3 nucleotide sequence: TGTGCCAGCAGCTCACAGAGGACTAGCGGGGGAGGCCTATACGAGCAGTACTTC. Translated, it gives CASSSQRTSGGGLYEQYF. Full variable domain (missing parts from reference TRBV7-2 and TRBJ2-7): GAGVSQSPSNKVTEKGKDVELRCDPISGHTALYWYRQSLGQGLEFLIYFQGNSAPDKSGLPSDRFSAERTGGSVSTLTIQRTQQEDSAVYLCASSSQRTSGGGLYEQYFGPGTRLTVT.

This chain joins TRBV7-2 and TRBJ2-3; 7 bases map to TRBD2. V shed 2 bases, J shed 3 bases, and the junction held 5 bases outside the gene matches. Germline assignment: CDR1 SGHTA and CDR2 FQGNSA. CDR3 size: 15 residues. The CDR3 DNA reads TGTGCCAGCAGCTTACGGGGGGTCCGGACAGATACGCAGTATTTT. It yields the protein CASSLRGVRTDTQYF. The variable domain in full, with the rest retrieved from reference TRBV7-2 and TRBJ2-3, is GAGVSQSPSNKVTEKGKDVELRCDPISGHTALYWYRQSLGQGLEFLIYFQGNSAPDKSGLPSDRFSAERTGGSVSTLTIQRTQQEDSAVYLCASSLRGVRTDTQYFGPGTRLTVL.

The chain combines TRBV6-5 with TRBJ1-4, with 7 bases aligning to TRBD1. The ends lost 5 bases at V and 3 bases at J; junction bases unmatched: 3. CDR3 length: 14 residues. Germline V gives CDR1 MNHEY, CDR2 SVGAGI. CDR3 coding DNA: TGTGCCAGCAGTACAGGGGATGCTAATGAAAAACTGTTTTTT. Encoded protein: CASSTGDANEKLFF.

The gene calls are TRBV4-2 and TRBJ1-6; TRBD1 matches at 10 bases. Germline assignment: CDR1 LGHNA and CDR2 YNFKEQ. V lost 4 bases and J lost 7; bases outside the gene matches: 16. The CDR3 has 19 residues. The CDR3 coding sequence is TGTGCCAGCAGCCTATCCTCACCGACAGGGGGCGCGCCCAATTCACCCCTCCACTTT. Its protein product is CASSLSSPTGGAPNSPLHF.

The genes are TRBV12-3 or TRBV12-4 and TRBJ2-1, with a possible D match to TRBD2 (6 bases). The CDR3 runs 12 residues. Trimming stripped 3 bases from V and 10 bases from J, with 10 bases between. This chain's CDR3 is CASSFGAGEQFF. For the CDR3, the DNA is TGTGCCAGCAGTTTCGGTGCGGGGGAGCAGTTCTTC.

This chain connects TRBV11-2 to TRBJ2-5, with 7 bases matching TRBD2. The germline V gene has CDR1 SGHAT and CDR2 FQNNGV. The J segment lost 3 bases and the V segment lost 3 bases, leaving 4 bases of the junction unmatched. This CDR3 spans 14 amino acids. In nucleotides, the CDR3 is TGTGCCAGCAGCTTGGTTGGGGGGGAAGAGACCCAGTACTTC. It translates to CASSLVGGEETQYF.

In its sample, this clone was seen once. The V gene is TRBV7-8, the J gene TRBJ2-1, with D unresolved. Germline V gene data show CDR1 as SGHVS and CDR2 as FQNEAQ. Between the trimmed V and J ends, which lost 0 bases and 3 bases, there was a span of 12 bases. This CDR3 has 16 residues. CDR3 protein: CASSLAELLIYNEQFF. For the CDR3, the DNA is TGTGCCAGCAGCTTAGCGGAGCTCCTGATCTACAATGAGCAGTTCTTC.

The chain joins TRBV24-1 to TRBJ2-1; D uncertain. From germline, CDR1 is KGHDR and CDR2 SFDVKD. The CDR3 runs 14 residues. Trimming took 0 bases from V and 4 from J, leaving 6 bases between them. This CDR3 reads CATSDLLRYNEQFF. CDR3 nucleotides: TGTGCCACCAGTGATTTGCTCAGATACAATGAGCAGTTCTTC.

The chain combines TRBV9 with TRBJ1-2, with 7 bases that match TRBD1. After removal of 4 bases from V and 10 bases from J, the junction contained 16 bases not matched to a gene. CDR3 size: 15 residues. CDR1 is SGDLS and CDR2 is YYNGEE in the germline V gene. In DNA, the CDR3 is TGTGCCAGCAGCATAGACAGGGTAGGAACCAACTACTACACCTTC. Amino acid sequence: CASSIDRVGTNYYTF.